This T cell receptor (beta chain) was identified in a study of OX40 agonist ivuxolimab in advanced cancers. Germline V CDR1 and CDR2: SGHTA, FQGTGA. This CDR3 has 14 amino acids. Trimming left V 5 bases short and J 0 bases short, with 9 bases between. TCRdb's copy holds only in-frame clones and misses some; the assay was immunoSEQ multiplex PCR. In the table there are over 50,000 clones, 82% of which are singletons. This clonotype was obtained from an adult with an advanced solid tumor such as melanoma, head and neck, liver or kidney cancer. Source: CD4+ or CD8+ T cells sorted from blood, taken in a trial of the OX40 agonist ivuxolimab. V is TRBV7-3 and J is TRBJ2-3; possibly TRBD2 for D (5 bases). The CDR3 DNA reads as TGTGCCAGCAGCGTGACTACTAGCACAGATACGCAGTATTTT. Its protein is CASSVTTSTDTQYF. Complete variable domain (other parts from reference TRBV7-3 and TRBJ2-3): GAGVSQTPSNKVTEKGKYVELRCDPISGHTALYWYRQSLGQGPEFLIYFQGTGAADDSGLPNDRFFAVRPEGSVSTLKIQRTERGDSAVYLCASSVTTSTDTQYFGPGTRLTVL.